Following are 5 T cell receptor beta chains from one sample sequenced in a study of cytomegalovirus exposure and HLA in healthy donors. The PCR used 60 Vbeta and 13 Jbeta primers. Here immunoSEQ multiplex PCR was the method, and the copy in TCRdb shows in-frame clones only, minus some. The sample lists more than 95,000 clones, roughly 82% occurring once. Input material: PBMCs. Receptor source: a middle-aged woman in good health and CMV-seropositive.

The table lists this clone with a few counts. This rearrangement joins TRBV13 to TRBJ1-1, with a possible D match to TRBD1 (5 bases). The CDR3 runs to 13 residues. Germline V gene sequence: CDR1 PRHDT, CDR2 FYEKMQ (reference sequence). Trimming took off 3 bases at V and 0 bases at J, with 5 bases between the two ends. The CDR3 DNA follows: TGTGCCAGCAGCTTCAGGGTGAACACTGAAGCTTTCTTT. This translates into CASSFRVNTEAFF.

The chain couples TRBV28 to TRBJ1-4; 11 nucleotides agree with TRBD1. Germline CDR1 is MDHEN and CDR2 is SYDVKM. The CDR3 consists of 17 residues. Trimming cost V 8 bases and J 6 bases; bases outside gene matches: 14. CDR3 amino acids: CASRPTPGTGGDEKLFF. The CDR3 coding sequence is TGTGCCAGCCGACCAACACCCGGGACAGGGGGTGATGAAAAACTGTTTTTT.

This clone was counted a few times. This chain connects TRBV29-1 to TRBJ2-7, with 7 bases lining up with TRBD1. The germline V gene encodes CDR1 SQVTM and CDR2 ANQGSEA. The CDR3 extends over 14 amino acids. V lost 5 bases and J lost 9; bases outside the gene matches: 16. The CDR3 region is CSVIPGQRKSGQYF. CDR3 DNA sequence: TGCAGCGTTATCCCGGGACAGCGAAAATCGGGGCAGTACTTC.

The chain uses TRBV2 and TRBJ2-5; D may be TRBD2 (6 bases). Germline V gene data show CDR1 as SNHLY and CDR2 as FYNNEI. V lost 2 bases, J lost 5 bases, and 15 bases lay in between. This CDR3 has 15 residues. The CDR3, as DNA: TGTGCCAGCAGTGAACGCTGGCGGGACGGTGAGACCCAGTACTTC. This sequence encodes CASSERWRDGETQYF.

The rearrangement uses TRBV7-9 and TRBJ1-2; D is undetermined. In germline, CDR1 is SEHNR, CDR2 FQNEAQ (reference sequence). The length of the CDR3 is 13 residues. V was clipped by 4 bases and J by 5 bases, with 11 bases between them. CDR3 coding DNA: TGTGCCAGCAGCTCGGACGGGAATTATGGCTACACCTTC. Its protein product is CASSSDGNYGYTF. Full variable domain (remainder filled in from reference TRBV7-9 and TRBJ1-2): DTGVSQNPRHKITKRGQNVTFRCDPISEHNRLYWYRQTLGQGPEFLTYFQNEAQLEKSRLLSDRFSAERPKGSFSTLEIQRTEQGDSAMYLCASSSDGNYGYTFGSGTRLTVV.